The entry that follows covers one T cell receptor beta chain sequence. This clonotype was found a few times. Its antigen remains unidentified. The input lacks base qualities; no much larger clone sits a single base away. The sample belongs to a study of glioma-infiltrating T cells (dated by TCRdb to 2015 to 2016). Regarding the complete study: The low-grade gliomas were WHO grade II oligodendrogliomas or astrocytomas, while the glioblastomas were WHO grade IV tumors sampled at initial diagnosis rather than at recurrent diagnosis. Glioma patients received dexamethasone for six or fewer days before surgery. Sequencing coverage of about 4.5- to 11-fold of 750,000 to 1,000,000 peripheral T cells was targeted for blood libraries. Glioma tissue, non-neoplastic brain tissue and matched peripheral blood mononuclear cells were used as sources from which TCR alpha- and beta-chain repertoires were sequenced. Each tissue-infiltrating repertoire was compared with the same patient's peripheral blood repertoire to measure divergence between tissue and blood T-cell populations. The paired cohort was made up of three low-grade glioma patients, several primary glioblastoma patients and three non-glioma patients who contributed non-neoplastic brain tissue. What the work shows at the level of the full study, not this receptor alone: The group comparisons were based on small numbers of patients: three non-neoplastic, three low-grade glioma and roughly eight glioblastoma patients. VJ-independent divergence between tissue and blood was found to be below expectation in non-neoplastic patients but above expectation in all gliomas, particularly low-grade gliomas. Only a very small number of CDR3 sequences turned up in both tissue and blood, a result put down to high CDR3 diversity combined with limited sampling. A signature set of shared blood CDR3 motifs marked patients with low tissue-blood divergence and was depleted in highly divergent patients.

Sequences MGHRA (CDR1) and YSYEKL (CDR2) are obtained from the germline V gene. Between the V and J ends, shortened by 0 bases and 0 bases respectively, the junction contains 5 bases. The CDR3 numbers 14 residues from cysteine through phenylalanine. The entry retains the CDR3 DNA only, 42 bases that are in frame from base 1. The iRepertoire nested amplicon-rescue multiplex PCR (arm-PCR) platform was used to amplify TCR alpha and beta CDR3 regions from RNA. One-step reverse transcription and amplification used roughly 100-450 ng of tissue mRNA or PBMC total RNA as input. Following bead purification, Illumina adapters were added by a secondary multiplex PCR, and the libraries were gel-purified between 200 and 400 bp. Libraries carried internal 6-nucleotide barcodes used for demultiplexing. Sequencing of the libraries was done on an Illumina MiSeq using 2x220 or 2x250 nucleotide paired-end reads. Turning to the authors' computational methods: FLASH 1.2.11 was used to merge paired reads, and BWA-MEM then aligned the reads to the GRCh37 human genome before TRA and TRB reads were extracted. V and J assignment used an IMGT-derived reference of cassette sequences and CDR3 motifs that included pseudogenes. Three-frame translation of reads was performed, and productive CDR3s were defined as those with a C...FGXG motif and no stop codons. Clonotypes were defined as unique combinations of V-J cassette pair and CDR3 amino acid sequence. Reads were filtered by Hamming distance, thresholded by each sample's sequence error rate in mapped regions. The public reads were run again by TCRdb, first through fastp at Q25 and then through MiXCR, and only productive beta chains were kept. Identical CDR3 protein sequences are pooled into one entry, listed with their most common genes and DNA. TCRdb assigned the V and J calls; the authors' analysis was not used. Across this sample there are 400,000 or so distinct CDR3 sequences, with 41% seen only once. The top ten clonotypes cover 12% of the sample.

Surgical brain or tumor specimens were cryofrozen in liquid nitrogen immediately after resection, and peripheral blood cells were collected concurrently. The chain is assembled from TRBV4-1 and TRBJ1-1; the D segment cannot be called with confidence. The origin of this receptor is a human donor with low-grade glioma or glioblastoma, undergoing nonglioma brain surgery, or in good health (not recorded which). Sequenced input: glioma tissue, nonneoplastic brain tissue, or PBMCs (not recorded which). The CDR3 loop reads CASSQETVNTEAFF. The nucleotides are TGCGCCAGCAGCCAAGAGACCGTGAACACTGAAGCTTTCTTT.